These 26 T cell receptor beta chains were sequenced from one sample in a study of cytomegalovirus exposure and HLA in healthy donors listed by TCRdb under 2017. The library came from the immunoSEQ multiplex PCR assay. This is the immuneACCESS table as TCRdb keeps it, with only in-frame sequences that have V and J called. A part of the clones is gone; compared with another copy, unresolved V genes explain less than half, and the rest is unexplained. This sample lists some 80,000 clones; almost 97% were detected once. The ten largest clones take up roughly 1.6% of the sample. Material for sequencing was PBMCs. The receptor set was obtained from a man aged 18 to 29 in good health and CMV-seropositive.

The chain couples TRBV4-2 to TRBJ2-7; TRBD2 aligns across 7 bases. Unmatched junction bases numbered 10, after V lost 0 bases and J lost 2 bases. The germline gives CDR1 LGHNA, CDR2 YNFKEQ. This CDR3 has 17 amino acids. The CDR3 DNA reads as TGTGCCAGCAGCCAAGATTTTGTCCAGGGAGGGGCCTACGAGCAGTACTTC. Residues: CASSQDFVQGGAYEQYF.

The V and J genes are TRBV5-6 and TRBJ2-5, with TRBD2 as a possible D gene (6 bases). V lost 2 bases and J 3 bases, leaving 17 bases between the germline ends. Germline V gene lookup returns CDR1 SGHDT and CDR2 YYEEEE. This CDR3 region has 16 residues. The CDR3 reads CASSFAGRYEEETQYF. The CDR3 DNA reads as TGTGCCAGCAGCTTTGCGGGGAGGTATGAGGAAGAGACCCAGTACTTC.

This clone was recorded a few times. The chain is built from TRBV29-1 and TRBJ1-2; D unclear. Germline CDR1 and CDR2: SQVTM and ANQGSEA. CDR3 length equals 12 residues. V was cut by 6 bases and J by 4 bases, with 12 bases left in between. Written as DNA, the CDR3 is TGCAGCGTATACGCGCCCGGCTATGGCTACACCTTC. Translating it yields CSVYAPGYGYTF.

The chain employs TRBV30 and TRBJ1-1; D unresolved. V dropped 2 bases and J dropped 6 bases, with 7 bases sitting between them. This CDR3 spans 11 amino acids. Germline V lookup: CDR1 GTSNPN, CDR2 SVGIG (reference sequence). CDR3 nucleotides: TGTGCCTGGAGTATGAGCGCTGAAGCTTTCTTT. It is translated as CAWSMSAEAFF.

The rearrangement links TRBV29-1 to TRBJ2-5; the D gene is possibly TRBD2 (5 bases). Germline loops: CDR1 SQVTM, CDR2 ANQGSEA. The CDR3 extends over 13 amino acids. The V end was cut by 4 bases, the J end by 1 base, with 10 bases between. DNA for the CDR3: TGCAGCGTTGTCAGAGGGCTCCAAGAGACCCAGTACTTC. Translated: CSVVRGLQETQYF.

Only one count was recorded for this clone. The rearrangement uses TRBV11-2 and TRBJ2-7, with TRBD2 matching 10 bases. V was pared by 6 bases and J by 0 bases, with 5 bases of the junction left unmatched. This CDR3 region has 15 residues. Germline V CDR1 and CDR2: SGHAT, FQNNGV. The CDR3 region is CASRLLAGNSYEQYF. CDR3 nucleotide sequence: TGTGCCAGCAGACTACTAGCGGGGAACTCCTACGAGCAGTACTTC. The full variable domain, in which reference TRBV11-2 and TRBJ2-7 provide the parts outside the CDR3, is EAGVAQSPRYKIIEKRQSVAFWCNPISGHATLYWYQQILGQGPKLLIQFQNNGVVDDSQLPKDRFSAERLKGVDSTLKIQPAKLEDSAVYLCASRLLAGNSYEQYFGPGTRLTVT.

The gene calls are TRBV10-3 and TRBJ2-3; 8 positions match TRBD1. With 7 bases clipped from V and 4 bases from J, the junction kept 7 bases outside the gene matches. The germline V gene encodes CDR1 ENHRY and CDR2 SYGVKD. The CDR3 contains 14 residues. The CDR3, as DNA: TGTGCCATCACCAACGGACAGGGCTCAGATACGCAGTATTTT. Protein: CAITNGQGSDTQYF.

This chain connects TRBV6-6 to TRBJ2-7; a possible D gene is TRBD2 (6 bases). The CDR3 covers 15 residues. Germline CDR1 is MNHNY and CDR2 is SVGAGI (reference sequence). Between the trimmed V and J ends, which lost 5 bases and 2 bases, there was a span of 16 bases. CDR3 DNA sequence: TGTGCCAGCAGTGAGACTAGTGGGGGACCCTACGAGCAGTACTTC. Translated: CASSETSGGPYEQYF.

The chain employs TRBV28 and TRBJ1-3, with unresolved D. Germline CDR1 reads MDHEN; CDR2 reads SYDVKM. V lost 6 bases and J lost 3, with 15 bases in between. CDR3 length: 15 residues. CDR3 DNA: TGTGCCAGCAGGCCGCAGAGGGCCTTTGGAAACACCATATATTTT. Translating it yields CASRPQRAFGNTIYF.

The chain employs TRBV28 and TRBJ2-5, with TRBD1 identical over 8 bases. The CDR3 contains 16 residues. The germline CDR1 and CDR2 sequences are MDHEN and SYDVKM. Trimming cost V 8 bases and J 0 bases; bases outside gene matches: 11. DNA for the CDR3: TGTGCCAGCGCTACTTCGGACAGGGCACACCAAGAGACCCAGTACTTC. It yields the protein CASATSDRAHQETQYF. Looking up the rest from reference TRBV28 and TRBJ2-5 gives the full variable domain: DVKVTQSSRYLVKRTGEKVFLECVQDMDHENMFWYRQDPGLGLRLIYFSYDVKMKEKGDIPEGYSVSREKKERFSLILESASTNQTSMYLCASATSDRAHQETQYFGPGTRLLVL.

This chain connects TRBV29-1 to TRBJ2-3, with D uncertain. This CDR3 spans 12 amino acids. Germline values: CDR1 SQVTM, CDR2 ANQGSEA. Trimming took off 5 bases at V and 0 bases at J, with 6 bases between the two ends. CDR3 region: CSVCASTDTQYF. CDR3 nucleotides: TGCAGCGTTTGTGCGAGCACAGATACGCAGTATTTT.

The CDR3 protein is CASSSEAGNYNEQFF. The CDR3 region has the DNA TGTGCCAGCAGTTCCGAAGCGGGAAACTACAATGAGCAGTTCTTC. The V call is TRBV6-1, the J call TRBJ2-1; 7 bases align to TRBD2. Trimming cost V 5 bases and J 3 bases; bases outside gene matches: 7. CDR3 size: 15 residues. Germline values: CDR1 MNHNS, CDR2 SASEGT.

The V and J genes are TRBV9 and TRBJ1-2, with D tentatively TRBD1 (5 bases). Germline V lookup: CDR1 SGDLS, CDR2 YYNGEE. The CDR3 runs to 14 residues. Trimming pared 0 bases from V and 6 bases from J, leaving 12 bases between. CDR3 protein: CASSVVTASHGYTF. In DNA, the CDR3 is TGTGCCAGCAGCGTAGTGACAGCAAGTCATGGCTACACCTTC.

V and J are TRBV18 and TRBJ2-3, with TRBD2 matching 14 bases. J gave up 3 bases and V 5 bases, and 10 bases lay outside the gene matches. There are 18 residues in the CDR3. Per the germline V gene, CDR1 is KGHSH and CDR2 is LQKENI. The CDR3 region is CASSGPGLAGVQTDTQYF. The CDR3 DNA sequence: TGTGCCAGCTCAGGACCGGGACTAGCGGGAGTGCAGACAGATACGCAGTATTTT.

V gene TRBV5-1 combines with J gene TRBJ2-3; 9 bases are a match to TRBD1. The CDR3 runs to 15 residues. J lost 4 bases, V lost 3 bases, and 6 bases had no gene match. Germline assignment: CDR1 SGHRS and CDR2 YFSETQ. DNA for the CDR3: TGCGCCAGCAGCTACGGGACAGGGACCGCAGATACGCAGTATTTT. It translates to CASSYGTGTADTQYF.

This rearrangement joins TRBV15 to TRBJ1-1; TRBD1 agrees at 9 bases. CDR1 and CDR2 (germline): LNHNV, YYDKDF (reference sequence). The V segment lost 8 bases and the J segment 5 bases; nucleotides outside the gene matches: 6. This CDR3 is 13 amino acids long. Written as DNA, the CDR3 is TGTGCCACCCGGACAGGGGCCGGTACTGAAGCTTTCTTT. This translates into CATRTGAGTEAFF.

In regard to this clone: One end of the junction is discordant with germline, which a read error may explain. The chain recombines TRBV7-9 with TRBJ2-5; maybe TRBD1 (6 bases). CDR3 size: 16 residues. Germline V gene data show CDR1 as SEHNR and CDR2 as FQNEAQ (reference sequence). This CDR3 reads CASSLGQGIIQETQYF. DNA for the CDR3: TGTGCCAGCAGTTTAGGGCAGGGGATCATCCAAGAGACCCAGTACTTC.

CDR3 bases: TGTGCCAGCAGTGAACCGGGACTTACCACAGATACGCAGTATTTT. Its protein is CASSEPGLTTDTQYF. The J gene is TRBJ2-3, the V gene TRBV25-1, with D possibly TRBD2 on 6 matching bases. V gave up 2 bases and J gave up 2 bases, with 11 bases separating them. Germline values: CDR1 MGHDK, CDR2 SYGVNS. The CDR3 has 15 residues.

The chain employs TRBV27 and TRBJ2-7, with a weak D call TRBD1 (5 bases). V lost 8 bases, J lost 4 bases, and 18 bases lay in between. The CDR3 extends over 14 amino acids. In germline, CDR1 is MNHEY, CDR2 SMNVEV (reference sequence). Written as DNA, the CDR3 is TGTGCCAGCGGATTCCTTGACAGAGCTTACGAGCAGTACTTC. Translation: CASGFLDRAYEQYF.

V usage is TRBV4-1 and J usage is TRBJ2-3; 10 bases are a match to TRBD2. Looked up from germline, CDR1 is MGHRA and CDR2 is YSYEKL. The CDR3 runs 16 residues. The J segment lost 6 bases and the V segment lost 0 bases, leaving 6 bases of the junction unmatched. CDR3 region: CASSQELAGYRDTQYF. CDR3 bases: TGCGCCAGCAGCCAAGAACTAGCGGGGTACAGGGATACGCAGTATTTT.

The J gene is TRBJ1-6, the V gene TRBV5-4, with 10 positions matching TRBD1. V was clipped by 0 bases and J by 7 bases; unmatched bases: 4. This CDR3 has 16 residues. The germline V gene encodes CDR1 SGHNT and CDR2 YYREEE (reference sequence). CDR3 DNA sequence: TGTGCCAGCAGCTTGGCCGACAGGGGGCTGAATTCACCCCTCCACTTT. Protein sequence: CASSLADRGLNSPLHF.

This clone is a singleton in its sample. The chain is built from TRBV4-1 and TRBJ1-5; 7 bases map to TRBD1. CDR1 and CDR2 from the germline V gene are MGHRA and YSYEKL. With V trimmed by 2 bases and J by 4 bases, 5 bases remained unmatched. This CDR3 is 15 amino acids long. CDR3: CASSQWGQSNQPQHF. The CDR3 coding sequence is TGCGCCAGCAGCCAATGGGGACAGTCTAATCAGCCCCAGCATTTT.

The chain combines TRBV19 with TRBJ1-1; 11 bases agree with TRBD1. The CDR3 is made up of 15 amino acids. Germline V gene data show CDR1 as LNHDA and CDR2 as SQIVND (reference sequence). The ends lost 9 bases at V and 7 bases at J; junction bases unmatched: 13. The CDR3, as DNA: TGTGCCAGCCTTCCGGGACAGGGGGTCCGGAGTGAAGCTTTCTTT. Translated: CASLPGQGVRSEAFF.

This chain joins TRBV28 and TRBJ1-5, with TRBD1 as a possible D gene (5 bases). This CDR3 contains 15 residues. Trimming pared 5 bases from V and 2 bases from J, leaving 13 bases between. CDR1 MDHEN and CDR2 SYDVKM come from the germline V gene. Here the CDR3 reads CASSGHSGGNQPQHF. The CDR3 DNA reads as TGTGCCAGCAGTGGACATTCCGGCGGCAATCAGCCCCAGCATTTT.

V usage is TRBV27 and J usage is TRBJ1-1, with a tentative D call TRBD1 (5 bases). The germline V gene encodes CDR1 MNHEY and CDR2 SMNVEV (reference sequence). Trimming took 5 bases from V and 1 from J, leaving 11 bases between them. This CDR3 has 14 residues. CDR3 amino acids: CASSPGISNTEAFF. Here the CDR3 DNA reads TGTGCCAGCAGTCCAGGGATTTCGAACACTGAAGCTTTCTTT.

This sequence joins TRBV6-1 and TRBJ2-7; no firm D call. Germline-derived CDR1 and CDR2 are MNHNS and SASEGT. Trimming removed 1 base at V and 2 bases at J, with 15 bases between. CDR3 length equals 16 residues. The CDR3 spells CASSEGRLGQTYEQYF. In nucleotides, the CDR3 is TGTGCCAGCAGTGAAGGCCGGCTTGGGCAGACCTACGAGCAGTACTTC.